This TCR beta chain was observed in a study of T cells in Graves' hyperthyroidism and ophthalmopathy. Looking at the study overall: Peripheral blood specimens were obtained at initial diagnosis, prior to any treatment.

The ends lost 5 bases at V and 2 bases at J; junction bases unmatched: 12. CDR1 and CDR2 from the germline V gene are SGHTA and FQGNSA. This CDR3 spans 16 amino acids. Whole-study results and caveats: Appearing also in blood were most of the thyroid clonotypes expanded above 0.001.

This clonotype has ten or more counts. Antigen specificity is unknown. Researchers amplified the TCR beta CDR3 regions from RNA transcripts. The TCR CDR3 first-round RT-PCR relied on the HTBI primer set. Each CDR3 protein is one row after TCRdb ran MiXCR on the multiplex PCR reads. The sample has roughly 530,000 distinct CDR3 sequences; 15% to 20% are singletons. The V and J genes are TRBV7-2 and TRBJ2-7; 7 bases match TRBD1. Sequencing was performed on blood. The TCR was taken from a woman in her late teens or twenties with Graves' ophthalmopathy. CDR3 loop: CASSPDRAGSPYEQYF. The CDR3 DNA reads TGTGCCAGCAGCCCAGACAGGGCCGGTTCCCCCTACGAGCAGTACTTC. The variable domain in full, completed from reference TRBV7-2 and TRBJ2-7, reads GAGVSQSPSNKVTEKGKDVELRCDPISGHTALYWYRQSLGQGLEFLIYFQGNSAPDKSGLPSDRFSAERTGGSVSTLTIQRTQQEDSAVYLCASSPDRAGSPYEQYFGPGTRLTVT.